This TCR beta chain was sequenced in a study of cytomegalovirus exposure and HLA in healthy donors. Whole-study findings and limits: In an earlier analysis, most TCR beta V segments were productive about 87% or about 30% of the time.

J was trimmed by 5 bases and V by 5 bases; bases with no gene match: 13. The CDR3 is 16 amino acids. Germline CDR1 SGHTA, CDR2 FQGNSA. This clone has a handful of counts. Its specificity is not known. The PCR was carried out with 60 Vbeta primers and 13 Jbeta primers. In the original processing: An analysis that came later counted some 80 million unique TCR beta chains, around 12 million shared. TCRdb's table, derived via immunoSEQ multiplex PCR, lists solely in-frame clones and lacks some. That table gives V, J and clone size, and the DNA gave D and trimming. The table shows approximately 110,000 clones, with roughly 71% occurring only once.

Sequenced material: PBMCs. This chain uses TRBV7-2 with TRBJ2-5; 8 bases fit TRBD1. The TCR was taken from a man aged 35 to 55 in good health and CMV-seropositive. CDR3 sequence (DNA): TGTGCCAGCAGCCTCTCCGGGACAGGAAGTTGGGAGACCCAGTACTTC. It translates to CASSLSGTGSWETQYF.